This TCR beta chain was identified during a study of shared clonotypes between healthy human individuals. V was trimmed by 5 bases and J by 3 bases, leaving 16 bases between them. Looked up from germline, CDR1 is SEHNR and CDR2 is FQNEAQ (reference sequence). CDR3 length: 15 residues. The assay was carried out at the deep level. On ten immunoSEQ deep assay plates, unsorted PBMC DNA was sequenced. TCRdb's copy holds only in-frame clones and misses some; the assay was immunoSEQ multiplex PCR. The table records some 450,000 clones, around 77% of them present only once. The sequence came from a woman aged 40 to 55 in good health. Some clones in this sample may be carry-over from other donors' samples. The chain carries TRBV7-9 and TRBJ2-5; D not certain. Sequencing was carried out using PBMCs. In DNA, the CDR3 is TGTGCCAGCAGCCCGCGAGGCTTTGTAAAAGAGACCCAGTACTTC. It specifies CASSPRGFVKETQYF. The full variable domain, its missing parts supplied by reference TRBV7-9 and TRBJ2-5, is DTGVSQNPRHKITKRGQNVTFRCDPISEHNRLYWYRQTLGQGPEFLTYFQNEAQLEKSRLLSDRFSAERPKGSFSTLEIQRTEQGDSAMYLCASSPRGFVKETQYFGPGTRLLVL.